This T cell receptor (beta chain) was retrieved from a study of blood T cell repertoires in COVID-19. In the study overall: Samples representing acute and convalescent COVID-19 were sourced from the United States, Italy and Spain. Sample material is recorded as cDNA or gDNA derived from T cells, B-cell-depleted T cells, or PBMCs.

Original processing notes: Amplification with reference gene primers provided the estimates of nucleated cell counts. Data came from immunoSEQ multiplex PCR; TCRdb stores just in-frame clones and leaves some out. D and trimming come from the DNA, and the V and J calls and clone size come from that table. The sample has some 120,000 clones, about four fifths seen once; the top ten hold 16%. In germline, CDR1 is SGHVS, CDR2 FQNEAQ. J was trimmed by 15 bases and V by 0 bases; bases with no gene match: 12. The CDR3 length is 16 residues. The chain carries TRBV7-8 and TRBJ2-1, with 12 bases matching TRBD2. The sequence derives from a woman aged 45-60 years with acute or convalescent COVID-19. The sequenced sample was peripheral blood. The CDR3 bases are TGTGCCAGCAGCTTAGCTGCTAGCGGGGGGGCCAATCCCCCGTTCTTC. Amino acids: CASSLAASGGANPPFF.